This note documents a single T cell receptor (beta chain) sequence. Its cognate antigen is unknown. This specimen comes from a study of T cell responses to AZD1222 COVID-19 vaccine. Study-wide results and caveats: Two AZD1222 administrations were followed by greater Spike-specific TCR breadth and depth. Unmutated variant regions are reportedly the target of nearly half of TCRs that are spike-specific. Possibly, clonal diversity was underestimated; donors were largely white British and included more females. Repertoire sampling was restricted to post-peak T cell response timepoints.

The CDR3 runs 16 residues. Germline CDR1 is MNHNS and CDR2 is SASEGT. V shed 4 bases and J shed 2 bases, with 15 bases lying between them. TCRdb's copy holds only in-frame clones and misses some; the assay was immunoSEQ multiplex PCR. The profile shows roughly 150,000 clones, roughly 89% of them singletons. The gene calls are TRBV6-1 and TRBJ1-3, with D possibly TRBD1 on 5 matching bases. The receptor was isolated from an adult in good health. Source: peripheral blood, taken on day 0 of AZD1222 vaccination. In DNA, the CDR3 is TGTGCCAGCAGTGTAAAGGGGTTCGAAGCTGGAAACACCATATATTTT. It specifies CASSVKGFEAGNTIYF.